A selection of T cell receptor beta chains follows, all from one sample in a study of OX40 agonist ivuxolimab in advanced cancers. Here immunoSEQ multiplex PCR was the method, and the copy in TCRdb shows in-frame clones only, minus some. The sample lists about 69,000 clones; 90% were seen once. The sample consisted of CD4+ or CD8+ T cells sorted from blood, taken in a trial of the OX40 agonist ivuxolimab. These receptors were obtained from an adult with an advanced solid tumor such as melanoma, head and neck, liver or kidney cancer. CDR3s include the opening cysteine and the closing phenylalanine or tryptophan. The order of the fields is V gene, CDR3 protein.

>TRBV2
CASSERASRNTEAFF
>TRBV4-1
CASARGGETGELFF
>TRBV7-6
CASSLVGEQFF
>TRBV5-6
CASSRRDQPQHF
>TRBV11-2
CASSPGTILSQNIQYF
>TRBV30
CAWNPGLSYEQYF
>TRBV11-2
CASSSDRESVYSF
>TRBV11-3
CASSLEGLETQYF
>TRBV18
CASSPGRSTSGNTIYF
>TRBV6-5
CASSNGPRSEQYF
>TRBV5-4
CASSSGQFLGEKLFF
>TRBV7-2
CASSHSGRPQETQYF
>TRBV7-9
CASSGGGSTNEKLFF
>TRBV6-1
CASSRQGMDYGYTF
>TRBV4-2
CASSQDRGDGYTF
>TRBV11-3
CASSVGLAGGTGELFF
>TRBV18
CASSSWREVDEQFF
>TRBV7-9
CASSQFWGASYEQYF
>TRBV7-2
CASSFGRAGQPQHF
>TRBV10-1
CASSEDPLGTQYF
>TRBV25-1
CASSDNSIYDTQYF
>TRBV15
CATSPRHSSGEQYF
>TRBV4-2
CASSQLSGGYQPQHF
>TRBV29-1
CSVGRSYNEQFF
>TRBV7-9
CASTPGRGNEKLFF
>TRBV5-1
CASSLGTSGHTYEQYF
>TRBV28
CANSLNSGTEQYF
>TRBV7-9
CASNRRNSGANVLTF
>TRBV29-1
CSVDRQGSWGYTF
>TRBV6-4
CASSEEITDTQYF
>TRBV18
CASSRSTKDEQFF
>TRBV28
CASRPGSSGNTQYF
>TRBV11-1
CASRDRRRDLGNEQFF
>TRBV6-1
CASTDSYYGYTF
>TRBV7-6
CASSLSPPGGPQETQYF
>TRBV6-5
CASSLNRGAQPQHF
>TRBV7-2
CASSLIVSYNEQFF
>TRBV18
CASSPGLGTGTDTQYF
>TRBV18
CASSPATGLNTEAFF
>TRBV18
CASSPPTLAATDTQYF
>TRBV7-9
CASSKRRDVANEKLFF
>TRBV6-1
CASSEATGQGGYTF
>TRBV28
CASTAGGNNQPQHF
>TRBV27
CASSPAGGAYGYTF
>TRBV7-9
CASSFSGVYEQYF
>TRBV1
CTSRTTEISSGANVLTF
>TRBV11-2
CASSPLRGGANIQYF
>TRBV6-6
CASRGASGGNEKLFF
>TRBV2
CASNMGLAGGYNEQFF
>TRBV19
CASSIDRSSYNEQFF
>TRBV11-3
CASSPRQGSNTEAFF
>TRBV28
CASNVPSYGYTF
>TRBV4-2
CASSQETGLNQPQHF
>TRBV28
CASTSFGGLYEQYF
>TRBV4-2
CASSLVNRGRGQETQYF